A selection of T cell receptor beta chains follows, all from one sample in a study of shared clonotypes between healthy human individuals. Here immunoSEQ multiplex PCR was the method, and the copy in TCRdb shows in-frame clones only, minus some. The sample carries 800,000 to 1,200,000 clones, approximately 78% recorded once. Sequencing was done on a sample of memory CD4+ T cells from PBMCs. The receptors derive from a man between 18 and 35 years old in good health. Some clones in this sample may be carry-over from other donors' samples. Both conserved end residues are part of each CDR3. D genes are given only for firm matches. Clone size is stated in some rows and not others, as once, few, many or a class when expanded.

TRBV6-1	13	TRBJ2-3	TRBD1	NA	TGTGCCTTCCGGACAGGGGTCACAGATACGCAGTATTTT	CAFRTGVTDTQYF
TRBV7-8	15	TRBJ1-4	TRBD1	NA	TGTGCCAGCAGCCAGACAGGGGGCAGGCAGGAAAAACTGTTTTTT	CASSQTGGRQEKLFF
TRBV30	18	TRBJ1-2	NA	NA	TGTGCCTGGAGTGTATATTTTAGGGGACCGTTGTCAAACTATGGCTACACCTTC	CAWSVYFRGPLSNYGYTF
TRBV7-9	11	TRBJ2-1	NA	NA	TGTGCCAGCAGCTTCTATGGCGAGCAGTTCTTC	CASSFYGEQFF
TRBV5-1	15	TRBJ2-1	TRBD2	NA	TGCGCCAGCAGCTGGGGAGTAGCGGGAGAGGTCGGGCAGTTCTTC	CASSWGVAGEVGQFF
TRBV7-3	15	TRBJ1-2	NA	many	TGTGCCAGCAGCTTCACATTGAAAGCTAACTATGGCTACACCTTC	CASSFTLKANYGYTF
TRBV28	14	TRBJ1-2	TRBD1	NA	TGTGCCAGCGGAGGGGGCCAGCCTACCTATGGCTACACCTTC	CASGGGQPTYGYTF
TRBV28	13	TRBJ1-2	NA	once	TGTGCCAGCAGTCCTCATGGACAGTCGGGCTACACCTTC	CASSPHGQSGYTF
TRBV5-1	14	TRBJ1-1	NA	once	TGCGCCAGCAGCTTGTACGGGGGACCCACTGAAGCTTTCTTT	CASSLYGGPTEAFF
TRBV11-3	12	TRBJ2-1	NA	NA	TGTGCCAGCAGCCTGTGGGGGAACGAGCAGTTCTTC	CASSLWGNEQFF
TRBV18	17	TRBJ2-6	NA	NA	TGTGCCAGCTCCTCCGGTCCACAGGGAACTGGGGCCAACGTCCTGACTTTC	CASSSGPQGTGANVLTF
TRBV19	13	TRBJ1-1	TRBD1	NA	TGTGCCAGTAGTCCATGGACAGGCACTGAAGCTTTCTTT	CASSPWTGTEAFF
TRBV28	15	TRBJ2-4	NA	NA	TGTGCCAGCAGTCCCTCACGGGGGCCCCTAAACATTCAGTACTTC	CASSPSRGPLNIQYF
TRBV2	14	TRBJ2-5	NA	NA	TGTGCCAGTACCCCGCTATCTGGAGGAGAGACCCAGTACTTC	CASTPLSGGETQYF
TRBV14	14	TRBJ2-3	NA	NA	TGTGCCAGCAGCCAGGGAGGAAACACAGATACGCAGTATTTT	CASSQGGNTDTQYF
TRBV4-2	15	TRBJ2-7	TRBD2	NA	TGTGCCAGCAGCCAAGTATTAGCGGGACATTCCGAGCAGTACTTC	CASSQVLAGHSEQYF
TRBV7-9	13	TRBJ1-4	NA	few	TGTGCCAGCGATACAGGGCTTGGCGAAAAACTGTTTTTT	CASDTGLGEKLFF
TRBV5-4	17	TRBJ2-2	NA	NA	TGTGCCAGCAGCTTGGGGCTAGGAGGGAGCAACACCGGGGAGCTGTTTTTT	CASSLGLGGSNTGELFF
TRBV7-9	12	TRBJ1-3	NA	NA	TGTGCCAGCAGCTCTAACGAAAACACCATATATTTT	CASSSNENTIYF
TRBV7-9	14	TRBJ2-7	NA	NA	TGTGCCAGCAGCTTGACCACAGGAACCTACGAGCAGTACTTC	CASSLTTGTYEQYF
TRBV18	15	TRBJ2-5	TRBD2	NA	TGTGCCAGCTCACGCCAGCGGGAGACCCAAGAGACCCAGTACTTC	CASSRQRETQETQYF
TRBV28	14	TRBJ2-2	TRBD2	NA	TGTGCCAGCTCAACAAGTAGCGGGAAATGGGAGCTGTTTTTT	CASSTSSGKWELFF
TRBV2	13	TRBJ2-1	NA	NA	TGTGCCAGCAAGGTAGGAAGTTACAATGAGCAGTTCTTC	CASKVGSYNEQFF
TRBV18	14	TRBJ2-7	NA	NA	TGTGCCAGCTCACCCGAGGACGGCCCCTACGAGCAGTACTTC	CASSPEDGPYEQYF
TRBV30	13	TRBJ2-1	NA	NA	TGTGCCTGGAGTGTCTGGCAGGGCGGTGAGCAGTTCTTC	CAWSVWQGGEQFF
TRBV9	16	TRBJ2-3	NA	few	TGTGCCAGCAGCGTAGAGGGGGTAGCAATCCCAGATACGCAGTATTTT	CASSVEGVAIPDTQYF
TRBV7-2	15	TRBJ2-1	TRBD2	NA	TGTGCCAGCAGCTTATCCCTAGCGGGGTACAATGAGCAGTTCTTC	CASSLSLAGYNEQFF
TRBV30	14	TRBJ1-1	NA	few	TGTGCCTGGAGTGTGACGTCCAGGAACACTGAAGCTTTCTTT	CAWSVTSRNTEAFF
TRBV9	14	TRBJ2-5	NA	NA	TGTGCCAGCAGCGTAGGCTACAGAGGAGAGACCCAGTACTTC	CASSVGYRGETQYF
TRBV29-1	10	TRBJ2-7	NA	NA	TGCAGCGTTGAAGGGACCCAGCAGTACTTC	CSVEGTQQYF
TRBV6-1	15	TRBJ1-5	NA	NA	TGTGCCAGCAGTGAACAGACGGCTATGAATCAGCCCCAGCATTTT	CASSEQTAMNQPQHF
TRBV9	16	TRBJ2-5	NA	once	TGTGCCAGCAGCGTAGGCCCGGGGGTACACCAAGAGACCCAGTACTTC	CASSVGPGVHQETQYF
TRBV6-6	16	TRBJ1-1	NA	NA	TGTGCCAGCAGCAACCGTCCCGAGGTTCAGAGCACTGAAGCTTTCTTT	CASSNRPEVQSTEAFF
TRBV27	15	TRBJ1-4	NA	NA	TGTGCCAGCAGTTTAAGGGGGGCCCCATTGGAAAAACTGTTTTTT	CASSLRGAPLEKLFF
TRBV5-1	13	TRBJ2-7	NA	NA	TGCGCCAGCAGCTTGACTGGGATCCACGAGCAGTACTTC	CASSLTGIHEQYF
TRBV7-2	14	TRBJ2-1	NA	NA	TGTGCCAGCAGCTTCCGGGATTGGGGCAATGAGCAGTTCTTC	CASSFRDWGNEQFF
TRBV7-8	16	TRBJ1-3	NA	NA	TGTGCCAGCAGCTTAGCCGGCAGGCAGCCCATAAACACCATATATTTT	CASSLAGRQPINTIYF
TRBV28	16	TRBJ2-7	TRBD2	few	TGTGCCAGCAGTTTAAGTGGACTAGCGGATAGATACGAGCAGTACTTC	CASSLSGLADRYEQYF
TRBV6-6	13	TRBJ1-2	TRBD1	NA	TGTGCCAGCAGCCGACAGGGAACCTATGGCTACACCTTC	CASSRQGTYGYTF
TRBV27	14	TRBJ1-2	TRBD1	NA	TGTGCCAGCAGTTCACTCACAGGGGCAGGGGGCTACACCTTC	CASSSLTGAGGYTF
TRBV11-2	18	TRBJ2-1	TRBD2	NA	TGTGCCAGCAGCTTAGTTTCTTCCAGCGGGAGCTCCTACAATGAGCAGTTCTTC	CASSLVSSSGSSYNEQFF
TRBV28	14	TRBJ2-7	TRBD2	NA	TGTGCCAGCAGCCTAGCGGGAGATCGCTACGAGCAGTACTTC	CASSLAGDRYEQYF
TRBV5-4	16	TRBJ2-4	TRBD1	many	TGTGCCAGCACCATCCAGGGGGACCGAGCCAAAAACATTCAGTACTTC	CASTIQGDRAKNIQYF
TRBV14	15	TRBJ2-7	TRBD1	NA	TGTGCCAGCAGCCGGGGGCTGGACAGGGTCAATGAGCAGTACTTC	CASSRGLDRVNEQYF
TRBV28	14	TRBJ1-5	NA	few	TGTGCCAGCAAGCGAGGATTCGGAAATCAGCCCCAGCATTTT	CASKRGFGNQPQHF
TRBV28	11	TRBJ2-7	NA	many	TGTGCCAGCAGTTTGTTCGCCGAGCAGTACTTC	CASSLFAEQYF
TRBV7-2	15	TRBJ2-1	NA	once	TGTGCCAGCAGCCCGTTAGGGGGCTCCTACAATGAGCAGTTCTTC	CASSPLGGSYNEQFF